This T cell receptor (beta chain) was profiled in a study of CD8 T cells in ankylosing spondylitis. Regarding this clonotype: Its antigen remains unidentified.

5'-RACE, quantitative and with molecular barcodes, yielded the TCR beta libraries. TCRdb re-analysed the 5' RACE reads in MiXCR, keeping a single row per CDR3 protein. The sample has approximately 300,000 distinct CDR3 sequences, 7% to 9% seen once; the top ten hold roughly 15%. This CDR3 is built from 12 residues. CDR1 and CDR2 from the germline V gene are DFQATT and SNEGSKA (reference sequence). V shed 5 bases and J shed 1 base, with 8 bases lying between them. Study-level results: What seemed typical of ankylosing spondylitis blood was a TCR beta motif built from roughly 8 highly homologous variants.

The rearrangement uses TRBV20-1 and TRBJ1-2, with D possibly TRBD1 on 5 matching bases. The sequenced sample was blood, either unsorted or a sorted T cell fraction (not recorded which). This receptor was obtained from a male donor with ankylosing spondylitis. CDR3 loop: CSAPRDNYGYTF. In DNA form, the CDR3 reads TGCAGTGCTCCCAGGGATAACTATGGCTACACCTTC.